The 18 T cell receptor beta chains given below trace back to one sample, sequenced in a study of cytomegalovirus exposure and HLA in healthy donors. Method: immunoSEQ multiplex PCR; TCRdb's copy keeps in-frame clones and lacks some. The table has 180,000 or so clones, about 89% seen once. Sequencing used PBMCs. The origin of the receptors is a man in his thirties or forties in good health and CMV-seropositive.

The V call is TRBV9, the J call TRBJ1-1; D is perhaps TRBD1 (5 bases). Trimming stripped 3 bases from V and 3 bases from J, with 15 bases between. Looked up from germline, CDR1 is SGDLS and CDR2 is YYNGEE. The CDR3 length is 15 residues. Here the CDR3 reads CASSGSDIRYTEAFF. CDR3 nucleotide sequence: TGTGCCAGCAGCGGATCGGACATCCGGTACACTGAAGCTTTCTTT.

This chain uses TRBV5-6 with TRBJ2-1; tentatively, D is TRBD1 (6 bases). The CDR3 loop spans 15 amino acids. Germline V lookup: CDR1 SGHDT, CDR2 YYEEEE. V was clipped by 0 bases and J by 2 bases, with 9 bases between them. CDR3: CASSLGTVPYNEQFF. For the CDR3, the DNA is TGTGCCAGCAGCTTGGGGACAGTGCCCTACAATGAGCAGTTCTTC.

This clone was seen once. The rearrangement uses TRBV6-5 and TRBJ1-1; possible D gene TRBD1, 6 bases. V gave up 2 bases and J gave up 3 bases, with 10 bases separating them. The germline gives CDR1 MNHEY, CDR2 SVGAGI. This CDR3 has 14 residues. The CDR3 DNA reads TGTGCCAGCAGTTACAGGCAGGGGTACACTGAAGCTTTCTTT. Translating gives CASSYRQGYTEAFF.

The chain combines TRBV2 with TRBJ2-7; 7 bases agree with TRBD1. This CDR3 region has 15 residues. Germline V gives CDR1 SNHLY, CDR2 FYNNEI. With V trimmed by 6 bases and J by 1 base, 9 bases remained unmatched. CDR3 sequence (DNA): TGTGCCAGCAGCTCCGGACAGGTCATTTCCTACGAGCAGTACTTC. This gives the protein CASSSGQVISYEQYF. Looking up the rest from reference TRBV2 and TRBJ2-7 gives the full variable domain: EPEVTQTPSHQVTQMGQEVILRCVPISNHLYFYWYRQILGQKVEFLVSFYNNEISEKSEIFDDQFSVERPDGSNFTLKIRSTKLEDSAMYFCASSSGQVISYEQYFGPGTRLTVT.

The sample holds one count of this clone. The rearrangement uses TRBV28 and TRBJ2-2, with 9 bases aligning to TRBD1. Germline CDR1 reads MDHEN; CDR2 reads SYDVKM. Trimming cost V 4 bases and J 6 bases; bases outside gene matches: 24. The CDR3 consists of 21 residues. The CDR3 loop is CASSSFVGGTGTGKVAGELFF. CDR3 nucleotide sequence: TGTGCCAGCAGTTCTTTCGTTGGAGGGACCGGGACAGGGAAAGTAGCCGGGGAGCTGTTTTTT.

The genes are TRBV11-2 and TRBJ2-1; the match to TRBD2 covers 8 bases. V gave up 5 bases and J gave up 8 bases; unmatched junction bases: 14. CDR3 length: 16 residues. Germline V lookup: CDR1 SGHAT, CDR2 FQNNGV. The CDR3 is CASSPKERGPGDEQFF. The CDR3 coding sequence is TGTGCCAGCAGCCCAAAAGAGCGGGGGCCTGGGGATGAGCAGTTCTTC.

The chain couples TRBV19 to TRBJ2-7; D is undetermined. Germline V gene lookup returns CDR1 LNHDA and CDR2 SQIVND (reference sequence). CDR3 length: 12 residues. Trimming removed 5 bases at V and 7 bases at J, with 12 bases between. CDR3 in DNA: TGTGCCAGTAGTCCGCGGACGGCTGAGCAGTACTTC. Translating gives CASSPRTAEQYF.

This rearrangement joins TRBV6-6 to TRBJ1-2, with TRBD1 identical over 7 bases. Germline V CDR1 and CDR2: MNHNY, SVGAGI (reference sequence). The CDR3 has 16 residues. Trimming at V came to 4 bases and at J to 4 bases, leaving 12 bases not matched to a gene. The CDR3 nucleotides read TGTGCCAGCAGTTCACTTCAGGGGGGCGCGACCTATGGCTACACCTTC. Protein sequence: CASSSLQGGATYGYTF.

This clone was detected only a few times. This chain links TRBV7-2 with TRBJ2-2; the D is unclear. Germline V gives CDR1 SGHTA, CDR2 FQGNSA. The CDR3 is made up of 14 amino acids. The V and J ends lost 1 base and 8 bases respectively, with 11 bases between them. The CDR3 coding sequence is TGTGCCAGCAGCTTAGGATTCCCCATGGGGGAGCTGTTTTTT. It yields the protein CASSLGFPMGELFF.

The V gene is TRBV7-3, the J gene TRBJ1-5; no clear D. Trimming took off 5 bases at V and 1 base at J, with 12 bases between the two ends. This CDR3 has 15 amino acids. Germline V gives CDR1 SGHTA, CDR2 FQGTGA. The CDR3 spells CASSPVGGSNQPQHF. In DNA, the CDR3 is TGTGCCAGCAGCCCAGTAGGTGGAAGCAATCAGCCCCAGCATTTT.

This clone was seen a single time. The chain uses TRBV5-6 and TRBJ2-6; TRBD2 is a possible D gene (5 bases). Trimming left V 1 base short and J 12 bases short, with 14 bases between. The CDR3 has 14 amino acids. CDR1 and CDR2 from the germline V gene are SGHDT and YYEEEE. The CDR3 nucleotides read TGTGCCAGCAGCTTGAGGACTTCAACGGGCGTCCTGACTTTC. It encodes CASSLRTSTGVLTF.

The chain is built from TRBV7-9 and TRBJ1-2; maybe TRBD1 (5 bases). V was trimmed by 4 bases and J by 2 bases, leaving 14 bases between them. This CDR3 is built from 15 residues. Germline-derived CDR1 and CDR2 are SEHNR and FQNEAQ (reference sequence). The CDR3, as DNA: TGTGCCAGCAGCTCCTCGGGCAGGGAGAACTATGGCTACACCTTC. As protein: CASSSSGRENYGYTF.

V usage is TRBV27 and J usage is TRBJ1-5; 12 positions match TRBD1. From germline, CDR1 is MNHEY and CDR2 SMNVEV (reference sequence). Trimming removed 6 bases from V and 7 bases from J; junction bases left unmatched: 4. This CDR3 contains 14 residues. In nucleotides, the CDR3 is TGTGCCAGCAGCGGGACAGGGGGCGGGCAGCCCCAGCATTTT. Its protein is CASSGTGGGQPQHF.

The chain employs TRBV4-1 and TRBJ1-2; D possibly corresponds to TRBD1 (5 bases). V was cut by 1 base and J by 2 bases, with 11 bases left in between. This CDR3 has 15 amino acids. Germline V gives CDR1 MGHRA, CDR2 YSYEKL. CDR3 nucleotide sequence: TGCGCCAGCAGCCAAGTGGTCAGGGCAAACTATGGCTACACCTTC. Its translation is CASSQVVRANYGYTF.

The genes are TRBV7-2 and TRBJ1-6; D is undetermined. The V and J ends lost 10 bases and 0 bases respectively, with 10 bases between them. Germline lookup yields CDR1 SGHTA and CDR2 FQGNSA. There are 14 residues in the CDR3. The CDR3 is CATAELSYNSPLHF. The CDR3 DNA reads as TGTGCCACCGCGGAACTCTCCTATAATTCACCCCTCCACTTT.

The chain uses TRBV18 and TRBJ2-6; D may correspond to TRBD1 or TRBD2 (5 bases each). The CDR3 is made up of 16 amino acids. The germline gives CDR1 KGHSH, CDR2 LQKENI. V was cut by 4 bases and J by 0 bases, with 10 bases left in between. The CDR3 nucleotides read TGTGCCAGCTCACAGGGACGGAACTCTGGGGCCAACGTCCTGACTTTC. Protein sequence: CASSQGRNSGANVLTF.

This sequence joins TRBV6-5 and TRBJ2-7, with TRBD2 matching over 10 bases. The V segment lost 4 bases and the J segment 4 bases; nucleotides outside the gene matches: 10. Germline V gives CDR1 MNHEY, CDR2 SVGAGI. This CDR3 comprises 16 residues. The CDR3 nucleotides are TGTGCCAGCAGTTCCACCGTAGCGGGAGGTTCTTACGAGCAGTACTTC. Its translation is CASSSTVAGGSYEQYF.

The chain employs TRBV28 and TRBJ1-6, with D maybe TRBD1 (5 bases). V lost 5 bases to trimming and J lost 6 bases, with 14 bases between them. This CDR3 is 15 amino acids long. From germline, CDR1 is MDHEN and CDR2 SYDVKM. CDR3: CASSPPRAPNSPLHF. CDR3 sequence (DNA): TGTGCCAGCAGTCCCCCCAGGGCCCCTAATTCACCCCTCCACTTT.